The 16 T cell receptor beta chains below were found in one sample sequenced in a study of cytomegalovirus exposure and HLA in healthy donors. A multiplex PCR was run with 60 Vbeta primers and 13 Jbeta primers. Here immunoSEQ multiplex PCR was the method, and the copy in TCRdb shows in-frame clones only, minus some. The sample lists 100,000 to 120,000 clones, under 85% occurring once. The specimen sequenced was PBMCs. These receptors were obtained from a woman in her forties in good health and CMV-seropositive.

J is TRBJ1-2 and V is TRBV5-4; D not certain. V lost 0 bases and J lost 5, with 5 bases in between. This CDR3 has 12 amino acids. Germline-derived CDR1 and CDR2 are SGHNT and YYREEE (reference sequence). The CDR3 DNA reads as TGTGCCAGCAGCTTGGCGGGATATGGCTACACCTTC. Translating gives CASSLAGYGYTF.

This rearrangement joins TRBV14 to TRBJ2-3; D not certain. CDR3 length equals 14 residues. Germline CDR1 SGHDN, CDR2 FVKESK. V was clipped by 1 base and J by 4 bases, with 9 bases between them. CDR3 loop: CASSQGAGSDTQYF. CDR3 bases: TGTGCCAGCAGCCAAGGTGCAGGCTCAGATACGCAGTATTTT. The variable domain in full, with the rest retrieved from reference TRBV14 and TRBJ2-3, is EAGVTQFPSHSVIEKGQTVTLRCDPISGHDNLYWYRRVMGKEIKFLLHFVKESKQDESGMPNNRFLAERTGGTYSTLKVQPAELEDSGVYFCASSQGAGSDTQYFGPGTRLTVL.

This clone was seen a few times. The rearrangement links TRBV7-6 to TRBJ1-3, with D perhaps matching TRBD1 (5 bases). V dropped 5 bases and J dropped 5 bases, with 13 bases sitting between them. The length of the CDR3 is 14 residues. Germline V gene lookup returns CDR1 SGHVS and CDR2 FNYEAQ. The CDR3 DNA reads TGTGCCAGCAGCCTTCCGGGGGTTCGAAACACCATATATTTT. Translation: CASSLPGVRNTIYF.

The chain combines TRBV28 with TRBJ2-1, with 7 bases identical to TRBD1. Germline V gives CDR1 MDHEN, CDR2 SYDVKM. This CDR3 has 14 amino acids. V shed 4 bases, J shed 7 bases, and the junction held 7 bases outside the gene matches. The CDR3 nucleotides read TGTGCCAGCAGTTCTACGTTACAGGGGAATGAGCAGTTCTTC. It is translated as CASSSTLQGNEQFF.

The genes are TRBV2 and TRBJ1-5; D is possibly TRBD1 (6 bases). This CDR3 region has 15 residues. V lost 3 bases and J lost 6, with 15 bases in between. Germline loops: CDR1 SNHLY, CDR2 FYNNEI. Written as DNA, the CDR3 is TGTGCCAGCAGTGATCAGGCAGGGGTAACTCAGCCCCAGCATTTT. Its protein is CASSDQAGVTQPQHF.

This clone was counted once. The chain combines TRBV4-3 with TRBJ2-1; D call uncertain. The CDR3 extends over 15 amino acids. V lost 4 bases, J lost 1 base, and 11 bases lay in between. CDR1 and CDR2 (germline): LGHNA, YSLEER. CDR3 sequence (DNA): TGCGCCAGCAGCCGGGCAGCAAGTTCCTACAATGAGCAGTTCTTC. It codes for CASSRAASSYNEQFF.

The chain has TRBV19 and TRBJ2-3, with 10 bases identical to TRBD2. The junction had 13 bases not matched to a gene; V was cut back by 5 bases and J by 14 bases. Germline V CDR1 and CDR2: LNHDA, SQIVND (reference sequence). The CDR3 is made up of 14 amino acids. The CDR3 here is CASSPRLAGPLRYF. The CDR3 bases are TGTGCCAGTAGTCCCCGACTAGCGGGCCCTCTCAGGTATTTT.

The chain joins TRBV6-6 to TRBJ2-2; D gene unclear. This CDR3 contains 15 residues. Germline CDR1 is MNHNY and CDR2 is SVGAGI (reference sequence). V was cut by 3 bases and J by 5 bases, with 13 bases left in between. The CDR3 coding sequence is TGTGCCAGCAGTTATAAAGCTAGATATACCGGGGAGCTGTTTTTT. Translated, it gives CASSYKARYTGELFF.

This clone has a single count. The chain carries TRBV18 and TRBJ2-6, with TRBD1 matching 9 bases. V was pared by 3 bases and J by 1 base, with 22 bases of the junction left unmatched. In germline, CDR1 is KGHSH, CDR2 LQKENI. The CDR3 sequence is 23 residues long. The CDR3 here is CASSPAARIADRGSPSGANVLTF. The DNA for the CDR3 is TGTGCCAGCTCACCCGCCGCCCGAATAGCGGACAGGGGATCCCCTTCTGGGGCCAACGTCCTGACTTTC.

The gene calls are TRBV2 and TRBJ1-2; 8 nucleotides agree with TRBD1. The CDR3 contains 14 residues. Germline trimming cut 8 bases from V and 5 bases from J; bases unmatched to any gene: 10. The germline V gene encodes CDR1 SNHLY and CDR2 FYNNEI. CDR3 residues: CASAPGTGPYGYTF. For the CDR3, the DNA is TGTGCCAGCGCTCCCGGGACAGGACCTTATGGCTACACCTTC.

The chain couples TRBV10-3 to TRBJ1-4; D perhaps matches TRBD1 (5 bases). The V gene's germline CDR1 is ENHRY and CDR2 SYGVKD. V was pared by 6 bases and J by 8 bases, with 13 bases between. The CDR3 is 13 amino acids. CDR3 in amino acids: CAISRAGGEKLFF. In DNA, the CDR3 is TGTGCCATCAGCAGGGCGGGGGGAGAAAAACTGTTTTTT.

This chain uses TRBV5-1 with TRBJ1-1; 9 bases match TRBD1. The CDR3 has 15 amino acids. From germline, CDR1 is SGHRS and CDR2 YFSETQ. Trimming at V came to 3 bases and at J to 3 bases, leaving 6 bases not matched to a gene. The CDR3 coding sequence is TGCGCCAGCAGCTCCGGGACAGGGTTTTACACTGAAGCTTTCTTT. This gives the protein CASSSGTGFYTEAFF.

V gene TRBV6-6 combines with J gene TRBJ1-4; the match to TRBD1 covers 7 bases. This CDR3 region has 14 residues. V shed 6 bases and J 5 bases; nucleotides not matched to a gene: 6. Germline assignment: CDR1 MNHNY and CDR2 SVGAGI (reference sequence). CDR3 sequence (DNA): TGTGCCAGCAGCCCCGGACAGGAAAATGAAAAACTGTTTTTT. Translating gives CASSPGQENEKLFF.

This clone was seen once. The genes are TRBV6-5 and TRBJ1-1; D possibly corresponds to TRBD1 (5 bases). V gave up 0 bases and J gave up 8 bases, with 13 bases separating them. The CDR3 totals 14 residues. Germline assignment: CDR1 MNHEY and CDR2 SVGAGI. CDR3 loop: CASSYSSQGREAFF. Here the CDR3 DNA reads TGTGCCAGCAGTTACTCGAGTCAGGGCCGAGAAGCTTTCTTT.

The genes are TRBV18 and TRBJ2-1; 9 nucleotides agree with TRBD2. V trimming: 3 bases; J trimming: 7 bases; junction bases outside the gene matches: 7. CDR3 length equals 15 residues. Germline CDR1 is KGHSH and CDR2 is LQKENI. The CDR3 bases are TGTGCCAGCTCACCGCCCAGCGGGAGGAAGAATGAGCAGTTCTTC. Amino acids: CASSPPSGRKNEQFF.

The V call is TRBV6-5, the J call TRBJ1-5, with a tentative D call TRBD1 (5 bases). Germline V lookup: CDR1 MNHEY, CDR2 SVGAGI. The CDR3 extends over 13 amino acids. V was pared by 2 bases and J by 6 bases, with 8 bases between. The CDR3 here is CASSYRGGQPQHF. The CDR3 coding sequence is TGTGCCAGCAGTTACAGGGGAGGTCAGCCCCAGCATTTT.